Below are 5 T cell receptor beta chains sequenced from a single sample in a study of shared clonotypes between healthy human individuals. TCRdb keeps only in-frame clones here, not all; method: immunoSEQ multiplex PCR. This sample has over 2 million clones; about 95% occur once, and the top ten carry about 1.1%. CD8 cells classed as naive were CD45RO-negative and positively selected for CCR7, excluding terminally differentiated effector memory CD45RA+ cells. Sequencing was performed on naive CD8+ T cells sorted from blood. These TCRs come from a man aged 18-30 years in good health.

The rearrangement links TRBV7-8 to TRBJ2-5; 7 nucleotides agree with TRBD2. With 3 bases clipped from V and 1 base from J, the junction kept 11 bases outside the gene matches. Germline V CDR1 and CDR2: SGHVS, FQNEAQ. There are 17 residues in the CDR3. The CDR3 nucleotides are TGTGCCAGCAGCTTCGCCTCGGGAGGCGGGTCCCAAGAGACCCAGTACTTC. Amino acids: CASSFASGGGSQETQYF.

The chain joins TRBV4-3 to TRBJ2-7, with 8 bases fitting TRBD2. J lost 3 bases, V lost 0 bases, and 7 bases had no gene match. CDR3 length: 16 residues. CDR1 and CDR2 (germline): LGHNA, YSLEER. The CDR3 protein is CASSQDFAGGYYEQYF. The CDR3 region has the DNA TGCGCCAGCAGCCAAGACTTTGCGGGAGGTTACTACGAGCAGTACTTC.

The rearrangement joins TRBV15 to TRBJ1-2, with 7 bases matching TRBD1. CDR1 is LNHNV and CDR2 is YYDKDF in the germline V gene (reference sequence). The CDR3 sequence is 14 residues long. V lost 5 bases and J lost 2; bases outside the gene matches: 5. The CDR3 DNA reads as TGTGCCACCAGCCAGGGGGGGCCCAACTATGGCTACACCTTC. This gives the protein CATSQGGPNYGYTF.

The chain is built from TRBV2 and TRBJ1-5; no firm D call. The CDR3 contains 14 residues. Per germline, CDR1 SNHLY and CDR2 FYNNEI. V was shortened by 4 bases and J by 8 bases, with 15 bases between the two germline ends. The CDR3 DNA reads TGTGCCAGCAGTGGGACGGGCCTCCTGGAGCCCCAGCATTTT. Translation gives CASSGTGLLEPQHF.

The chain has TRBV25-1 and TRBJ1-1; D may be TRBD1 (5 bases). The CDR3 contains 11 residues. Germline loops: CDR1 MGHDK, CDR2 SYGVNS. V dropped 2 bases and J dropped 14 bases, with 12 bases sitting between them. CDR3 protein: CASSEGLGPFF. The CDR3 region has the DNA TGTGCCAGCAGTGAAGGGCTGGGACCCTTCTTT.